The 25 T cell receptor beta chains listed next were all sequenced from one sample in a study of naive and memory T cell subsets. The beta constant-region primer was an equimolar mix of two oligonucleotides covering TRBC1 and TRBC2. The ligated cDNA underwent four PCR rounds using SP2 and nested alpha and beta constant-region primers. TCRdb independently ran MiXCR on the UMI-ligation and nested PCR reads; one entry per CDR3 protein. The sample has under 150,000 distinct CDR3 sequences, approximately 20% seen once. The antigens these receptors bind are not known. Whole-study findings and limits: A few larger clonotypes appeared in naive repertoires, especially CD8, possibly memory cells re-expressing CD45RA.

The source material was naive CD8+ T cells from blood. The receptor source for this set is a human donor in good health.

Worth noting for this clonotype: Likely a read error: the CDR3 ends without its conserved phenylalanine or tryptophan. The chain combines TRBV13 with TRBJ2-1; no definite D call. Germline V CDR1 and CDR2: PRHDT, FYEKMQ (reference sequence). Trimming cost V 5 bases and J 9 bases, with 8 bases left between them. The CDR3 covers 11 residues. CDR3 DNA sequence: TGTGCCAGCAGCGCTAAGACTGAGCAGTTCTCC. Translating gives CASSAKTEQFS.

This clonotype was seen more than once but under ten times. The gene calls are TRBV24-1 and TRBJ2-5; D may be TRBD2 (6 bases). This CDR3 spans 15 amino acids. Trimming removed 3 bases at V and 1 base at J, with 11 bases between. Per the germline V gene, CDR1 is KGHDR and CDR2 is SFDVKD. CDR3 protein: CATSDRRGVQETQYF. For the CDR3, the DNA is TGTGCCACCAGTGATCGACGCGGGGTCCAAGAGACCCAGTACTTC.

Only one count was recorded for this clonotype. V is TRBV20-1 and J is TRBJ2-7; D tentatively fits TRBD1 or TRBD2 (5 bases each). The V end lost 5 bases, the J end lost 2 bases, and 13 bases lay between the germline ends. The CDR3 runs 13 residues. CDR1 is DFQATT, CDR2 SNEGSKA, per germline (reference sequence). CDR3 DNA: TGCAGTGCTCGGGCGAGGGGCACCTACGAGCAGTACTTC. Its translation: CSARARGTYEQYF.

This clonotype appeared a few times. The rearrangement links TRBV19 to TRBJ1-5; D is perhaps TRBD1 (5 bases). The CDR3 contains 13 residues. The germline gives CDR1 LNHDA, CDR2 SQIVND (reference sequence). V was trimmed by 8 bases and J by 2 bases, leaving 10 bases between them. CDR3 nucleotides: TGTGCCAGTGGGGCTCGGGGCAATCAGCCCCAGCATTTT. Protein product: CASGARGNQPQHF.

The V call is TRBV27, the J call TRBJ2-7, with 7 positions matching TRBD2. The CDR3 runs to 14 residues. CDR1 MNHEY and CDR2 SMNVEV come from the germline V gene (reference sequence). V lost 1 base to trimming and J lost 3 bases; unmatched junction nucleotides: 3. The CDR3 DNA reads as TGTGCCAGCAGTTTATTACCTAGCGGCTACGAGCAGTACTTC. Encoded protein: CASSLLPSGYEQYF.

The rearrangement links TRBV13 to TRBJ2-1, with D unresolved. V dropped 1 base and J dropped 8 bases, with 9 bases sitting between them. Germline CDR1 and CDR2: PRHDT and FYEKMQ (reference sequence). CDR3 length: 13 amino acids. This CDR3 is CASSLAKSDEQFF. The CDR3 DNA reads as TGTGCCAGCAGCTTAGCGAAGTCGGATGAGCAGTTCTTC.

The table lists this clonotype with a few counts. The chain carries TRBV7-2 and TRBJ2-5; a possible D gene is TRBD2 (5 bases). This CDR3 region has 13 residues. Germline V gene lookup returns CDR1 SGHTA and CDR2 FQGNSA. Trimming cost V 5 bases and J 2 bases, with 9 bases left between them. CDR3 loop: CASSTPGQETQYF. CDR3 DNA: TGTGCCAGCAGCACTCCGGGACAAGAGACCCAGTACTTC.

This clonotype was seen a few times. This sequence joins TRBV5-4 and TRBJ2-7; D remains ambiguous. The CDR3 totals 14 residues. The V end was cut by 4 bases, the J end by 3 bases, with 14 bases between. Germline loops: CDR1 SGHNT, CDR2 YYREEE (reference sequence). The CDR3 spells CASSRDTDNYEQYF. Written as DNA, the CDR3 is TGTGCCAGCAGCCGCGACACCGATAACTACGAGCAGTACTTC. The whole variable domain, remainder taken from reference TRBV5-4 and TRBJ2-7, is ETGVTQSPTHLIKTRGQQVTLRCSSQSGHNTVSWYQQALGQGPQFIFQYYREEENGRGNFPPRFSGLQFPNYSSELNVNALELDDSALYLCASSRDTDNYEQYFGPGTRLTVT.

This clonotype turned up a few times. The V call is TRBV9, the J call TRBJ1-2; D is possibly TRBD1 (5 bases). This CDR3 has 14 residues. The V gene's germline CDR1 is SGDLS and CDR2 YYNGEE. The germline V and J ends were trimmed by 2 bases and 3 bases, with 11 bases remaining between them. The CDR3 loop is CASSVGGIYYGYTF. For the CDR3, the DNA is TGTGCCAGCAGCGTTGGGGGAATATACTATGGCTACACCTTC. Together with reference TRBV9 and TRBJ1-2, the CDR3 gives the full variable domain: DSGVTQTPKHLITATGQRVTLRCSPRSGDLSVYWYQQSLDQGLQFLIQYYNGEERAKGNILERFSAQQFPDLHSELNLSSLELGDSALYFCASSVGGIYYGYTFGSGTRLTVV.

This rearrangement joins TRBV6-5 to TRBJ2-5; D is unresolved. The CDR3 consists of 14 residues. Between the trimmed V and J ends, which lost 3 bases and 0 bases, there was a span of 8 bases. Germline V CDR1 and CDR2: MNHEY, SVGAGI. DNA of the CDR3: TGTGCCAGCAGTTATTATAGGGACCAAGAGACCCAGTACTTC. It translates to CASSYYRDQETQYF.

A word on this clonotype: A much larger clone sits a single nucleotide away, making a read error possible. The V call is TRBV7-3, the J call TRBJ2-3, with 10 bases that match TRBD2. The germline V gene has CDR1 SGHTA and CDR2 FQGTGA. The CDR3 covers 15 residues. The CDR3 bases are TGTGCCAGCAGCTCCCTAGCGGGAGCGGCAGATAGGCAGTATTTT. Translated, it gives CASSSLAGAADRQYF.

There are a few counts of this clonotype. The CDR3 is CASSLGAQADIQYF. CDR3 DNA: TGTGCCAGCAGTTTAGGGGCCCAGGCGGACATTCAGTACTTC. The chain recombines TRBV28 with TRBJ2-4; D possibly corresponds to TRBD1 (5 bases). Germline assignment: CDR1 MDHEN and CDR2 SYDVKM. Trimming cost V 2 bases and J 8 bases, with 13 bases left between them. The CDR3 runs to 14 residues.

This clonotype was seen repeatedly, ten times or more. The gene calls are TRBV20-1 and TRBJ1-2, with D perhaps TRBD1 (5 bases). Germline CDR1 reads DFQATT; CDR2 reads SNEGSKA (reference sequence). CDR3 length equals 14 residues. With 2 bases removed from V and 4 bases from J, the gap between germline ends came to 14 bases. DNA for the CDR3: TGCAGTGCTAGAAAGGACAACCTGTTCTATGGCTACACCTTC. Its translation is CSARKDNLFYGYTF.

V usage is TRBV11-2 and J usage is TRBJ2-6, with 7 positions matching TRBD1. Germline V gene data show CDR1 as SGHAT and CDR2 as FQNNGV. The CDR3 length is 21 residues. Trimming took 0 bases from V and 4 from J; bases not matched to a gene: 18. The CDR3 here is CASSLDGALGATGKGANVLTF. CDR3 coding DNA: TGTGCCAGCAGCTTAGATGGGGCTCTGGGGGCGACAGGGAAAGGGGCCAACGTCCTGACTTTC.

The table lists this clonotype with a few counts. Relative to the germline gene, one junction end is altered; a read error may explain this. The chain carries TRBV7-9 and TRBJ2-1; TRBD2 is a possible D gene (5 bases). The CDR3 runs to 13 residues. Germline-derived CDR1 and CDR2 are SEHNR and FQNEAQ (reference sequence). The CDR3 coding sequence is TGTGCCAGCAGCTTCGGACTGCCCCCGGAGCTGTTCTTC. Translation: CASSFGLPPELFF. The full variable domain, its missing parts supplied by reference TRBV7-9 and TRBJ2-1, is DTGVSQNPRHKITKRGQNVTFRCDPISEHNRLYWYRQTLGQGPEFLTYFQNEAQLEKSRLLSDRFSAERPKGSFSTLEIQRTEQGDSAMYLCASSFGLPPELFFGPGTRLTVL.

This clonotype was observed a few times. CDR3 coding DNA: TGTGCCAGCAGTTCCGAAGACAGTCTGAACACTGAAGCTTTCTTT. Amino acid sequence: CASSSEDSLNTEAFF. The J gene is TRBJ1-1, the V gene TRBV27; perhaps TRBD1 as D (5 bases). The V gene lost 4 bases and the J gene lost 0 bases, with 12 bases spanning the gap. The CDR3 has 15 amino acids. Germline loops: CDR1 MNHEY, CDR2 SMNVEV (reference sequence).

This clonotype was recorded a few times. The CDR3 reads CASSTGTLLIRSYNEQFF. As DNA, the CDR3 is TGTGCCAGCAGCACTGGGACTTTATTAATCCGCTCCTACAATGAGCAGTTCTTC. This chain connects TRBV28 to TRBJ2-1; a possible D gene is TRBD2 (6 bases). CDR3 length: 18 residues. Between the trimmed V and J ends, which lost 6 bases and 0 bases, there was a span of 21 bases. Germline V gene sequence: CDR1 MDHEN, CDR2 SYDVKM.

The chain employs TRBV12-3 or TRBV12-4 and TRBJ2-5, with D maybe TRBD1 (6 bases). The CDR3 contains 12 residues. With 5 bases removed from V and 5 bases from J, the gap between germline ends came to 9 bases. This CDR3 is CASSHRDETQYF. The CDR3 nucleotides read TGTGCCAGCAGTCACAGGGACGAGACCCAGTACTTC.

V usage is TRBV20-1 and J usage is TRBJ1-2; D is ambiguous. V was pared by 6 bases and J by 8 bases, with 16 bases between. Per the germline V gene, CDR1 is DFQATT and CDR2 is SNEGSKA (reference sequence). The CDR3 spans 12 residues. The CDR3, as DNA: TGCAGTGCCCCGCCTGGGTGGCCAGGCTACACCTTC. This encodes CSAPPGWPGYTF.

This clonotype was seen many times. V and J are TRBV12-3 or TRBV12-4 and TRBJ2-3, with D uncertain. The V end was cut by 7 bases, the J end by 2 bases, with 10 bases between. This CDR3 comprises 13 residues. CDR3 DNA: TGTGCCAGCATGAGGCAGAACACAGATACGCAGTATTTT. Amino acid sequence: CASMRQNTDTQYF.

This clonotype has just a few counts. The CDR3 protein is CASSPLTSGRWAGYNEQFF. CDR3 nucleotides: TGTGCCAGCAGTCCTCTGACTAGCGGGAGATGGGCGGGTTACAATGAGCAGTTCTTC. The chain is built from TRBV27 and TRBJ2-1; 12 bases agree with TRBD2. Trimming removed 5 bases from V and 4 bases from J; junction bases left unmatched: 15. Germline V CDR1 and CDR2: MNHEY, SMNVEV (reference sequence). This CDR3 has 19 residues.

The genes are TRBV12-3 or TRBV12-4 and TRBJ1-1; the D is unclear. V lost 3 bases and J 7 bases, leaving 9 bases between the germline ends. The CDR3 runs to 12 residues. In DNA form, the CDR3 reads TGTGCCAGCAGTTTGGTCACAGATGAAGCTTTCTTT. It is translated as CASSLVTDEAFF.

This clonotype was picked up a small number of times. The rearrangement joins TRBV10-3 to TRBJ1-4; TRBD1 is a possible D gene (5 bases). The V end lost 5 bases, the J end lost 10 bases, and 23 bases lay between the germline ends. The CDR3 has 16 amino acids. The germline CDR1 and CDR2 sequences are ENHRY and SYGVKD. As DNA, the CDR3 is TGTGCCATCAGTCCAACCCCAGCCCGAACGGGGGTAAAACTGTTTTTT. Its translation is CAISPTPARTGVKLFF.

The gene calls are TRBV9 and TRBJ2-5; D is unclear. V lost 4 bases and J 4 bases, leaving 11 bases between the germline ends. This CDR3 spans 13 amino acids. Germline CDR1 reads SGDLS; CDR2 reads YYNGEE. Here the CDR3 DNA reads TGTGCCAGCAGCCCCCCCAGATCAGAGACCCAGTACTTC. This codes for CASSPPRSETQYF.

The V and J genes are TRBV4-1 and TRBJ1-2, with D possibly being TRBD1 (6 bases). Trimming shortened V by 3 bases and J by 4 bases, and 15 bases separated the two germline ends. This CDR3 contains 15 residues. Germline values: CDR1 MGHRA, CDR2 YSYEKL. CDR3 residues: CASSHLTTGIYGYTF. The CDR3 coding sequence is TGCGCCAGCAGCCACCTTACCACAGGGATCTATGGCTACACCTTC.